The 7 T cell receptor beta chains below were found in one sample sequenced in a study of cytomegalovirus exposure and HLA in healthy donors. Measured with immunoSEQ multiplex PCR; TCRdb has only the in-frame clones, and not every one. The sample carries just under 75,000 clones, roughly 93% recorded once. The source material was PBMCs. The receptors stem from a woman aged 18-29 years in good health and CMV-seropositive.

This clone appeared a single time. V usage is TRBV28 and J usage is TRBJ1-5, with 9 bases identical to TRBD1. Germline V gene sequence: CDR1 MDHEN, CDR2 SYDVKM. The CDR3 covers 14 residues. V shed 10 bases and J 4 bases; nucleotides not matched to a gene: 8. The DNA of the CDR3 is TGTGCCACATCAGGGACAGGGACAAATCAGCCCCAGCATTTT. Translating gives CATSGTGTNQPQHF. The full variable domain, completed using reference TRBV28 and TRBJ1-5, is DVKVTQSSRYLVKRTGEKVFLECVQDMDHENMFWYRQDPGLGLRLIYFSYDVKMKEKGDIPEGYSVSREKKERFSLILESASTNQTSMYLCATSGTGTNQPQHFGDGTRLSIL.

This chain joins TRBV28 and TRBJ2-5; tentative D call: TRBD2 (6 bases). The germline CDR1 and CDR2 sequences are MDHEN and SYDVKM. Trimming cost V 7 bases and J 5 bases, with 32 bases left between them. This CDR3 is built from 19 residues. CDR3 DNA sequence: TGTGCCAGCAACCTAAAGGTAATCGGAGGTCCGGCGGGGAGGGAGACCCAGTACTTC. Its protein product is CASNLKVIGGPAGRETQYF.

The V and J genes are TRBV5-6 and TRBJ1-3, with D tentatively TRBD1 (6 bases). CDR3 length equals 17 residues. In germline, CDR1 is SGHDT, CDR2 YYEEEE. Trimming removed 4 bases at V and 0 bases at J, with 17 bases between. The CDR3: CASSKTGQSNSGNTIYF. DNA of the CDR3: TGTGCCAGCAGCAAGACTGGACAGTCAAACTCTGGAAACACCATATATTTT.

This rearrangement joins TRBV5-8 to TRBJ1-5; 10 bases are a match to TRBD1. V lost 4 bases and J lost 6; bases outside the gene matches: 16. This CDR3 has 18 amino acids. The V gene's germline CDR1 is SGHTS and CDR2 YDEGEE. CDR3 bases: TGTGCCAGCAGCCCCCTCGGCGGGACAGGGGACGTTTTTCAGCCCCAGCATTTT. It encodes CASSPLGGTGDVFQPQHF.

The rearrangement uses TRBV6-6 and TRBJ2-2, with a tentative D call TRBD1 (5 bases). The germline gives CDR1 MNHNY, CDR2 SVGAGI (reference sequence). Between the trimmed V and J ends, which lost 0 bases and 6 bases, there was a span of 14 bases. The CDR3 is made up of 16 amino acids. The CDR3 DNA reads TGTGCCAGCAGTTACTCGTTCAGGGCGGTGGCCGGGGAGCTGTTTTTT. Amino acid sequence: CASSYSFRAVAGELFF.

The chain joins TRBV10-1 to TRBJ1-2, with D perhaps matching TRBD1 (6 bases). The CDR3 covers 15 residues. V lost 2 bases, J lost 2 bases, and 12 bases lay in between. Germline CDR1 is WNHNN and CDR2 is SYGVQD (reference sequence). The chain's CDR3 is CASSEGRGPNYGYTF. The CDR3 DNA sequence: TGCGCCAGCAGTGAGGGCAGGGGACCGAACTATGGCTACACCTTC.

The V and J genes are TRBV10-1 and TRBJ2-4, with a tentative D call TRBD1 (6 bases). The CDR3 is 14 residues long. Between the trimmed V and J ends, which lost 6 bases and 0 bases, there was a span of 9 bases. Germline CDR1 WNHNN, CDR2 SYGVQD (reference sequence). The CDR3 here is CASRQGVAKNIQYF. In DNA form, the CDR3 reads TGCGCCAGCAGACAGGGAGTAGCCAAAAACATTCAGTACTTC.